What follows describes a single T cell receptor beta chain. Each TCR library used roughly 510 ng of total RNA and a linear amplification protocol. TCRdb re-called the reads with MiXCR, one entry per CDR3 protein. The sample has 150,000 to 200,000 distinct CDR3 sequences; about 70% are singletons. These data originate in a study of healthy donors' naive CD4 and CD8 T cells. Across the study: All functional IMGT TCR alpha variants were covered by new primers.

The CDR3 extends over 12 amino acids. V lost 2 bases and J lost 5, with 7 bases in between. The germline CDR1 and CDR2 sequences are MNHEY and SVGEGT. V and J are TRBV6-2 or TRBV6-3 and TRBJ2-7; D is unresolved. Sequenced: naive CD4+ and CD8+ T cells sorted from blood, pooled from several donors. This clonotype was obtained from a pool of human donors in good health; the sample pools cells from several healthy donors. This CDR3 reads CASSYPYNEQYF. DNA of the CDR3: TGTGCCAGCAGTTACCCATACAACGAGCAGTACTTC.